What follows are 11 T cell receptor beta chains derived from one specimen sequenced in a study of cytomegalovirus exposure and HLA in healthy donors (dated by TCRdb to the late 2010s). Libraries were made using the immunoSEQ multiplex PCR assay. A mixture of 60 forward primers for TCR Vbeta segments and 13 reverse primers for TCR Jbeta segments was used in the multiplex PCR. TCRdb took over this immuneACCESS table, retaining in-frame rearrangements with V and J assigned. Such tables are incomplete; in checked studies, under half of the missing clones stem from an unresolved V gene, and the remainder is unexplained. Recorded for this sample are about 170,000 clones; 65% to 85% of them occurred a single time. The ten top clones hold 0.77% of the sample. Sequencing was carried out using PBMCs. These receptors were collected from a woman between 18 and 30 years old in good health and CMV-seronegative.

The chain links TRBV11-2 to TRBJ2-7; no firm D call. Trimming pared 4 bases from V and 7 bases from J, leaving 8 bases between. Germline CDR1 and CDR2: SGHAT and FQNNGV. This CDR3 is built from 11 residues. The CDR3 sequence is CASSSLREQYF. In nucleotides, the CDR3 is TGTGCCAGCAGCTCCCTGAGGGAGCAGTACTTC.

The chain is built from TRBV28 and TRBJ2-2, with 8 bases lining up with TRBD2. The CDR3 runs 15 residues. The V segment lost 8 bases and the J segment 6 bases; nucleotides outside the gene matches: 11. From germline, CDR1 is MDHEN and CDR2 SYDVKM. CDR3: CASARGGAFAGELFF. CDR3 coding DNA: TGTGCCAGCGCTCGGGGGGGCGCGTTCGCCGGGGAGCTGTTTTTT.

V and J are TRBV4-3 and TRBJ2-7, with TRBD2 matching over 8 bases. The trim removed 0 bases at V and 1 base at J, leaving 2 bases unmatched. CDR3 length: 15 amino acids. Germline V gene data show CDR1 as LGHNA and CDR2 as YSLEER. CDR3 region: CASSQDSGISYEQYF. In DNA form, the CDR3 reads TGCGCCAGCAGCCAAGATAGCGGGATTTCCTACGAGCAGTACTTC.

The genes are TRBV19 and TRBJ2-3; no firm D call. This CDR3 region has 14 residues. Germline V gene sequence: CDR1 LNHDA, CDR2 SQIVND (reference sequence). Trimming removed 4 bases at V and 0 bases at J, with 8 bases between. The CDR3 region is CASSKAGSTDTQYF. DNA for the CDR3: TGTGCCAGTAGTAAGGCAGGTAGCACAGATACGCAGTATTTT.

The gene calls are TRBV18 and TRBJ1-5; D uncertain. This CDR3 contains 14 residues. CDR1 is KGHSH, CDR2 LQKENI, per germline. Trimming took off 3 bases at V and 2 bases at J, with 8 bases between the two ends. CDR3 residues: CASSPGIGNQPQHF. In DNA form, the CDR3 reads TGTGCCAGCTCACCCGGGATTGGCAATCAGCCCCAGCATTTT.

The V call is TRBV4-1, the J call TRBJ2-6; D gene ambiguous. V lost 3 bases and J lost 1, with 7 bases in between. The CDR3 is 15 residues long. Germline V gene sequence: CDR1 MGHRA, CDR2 YSYEKL. The CDR3 DNA follows: TGCGCCAGCAGCCACCCCTCGTCTGGGGCCAACGTCCTGACTTTC. This codes for CASSHPSSGANVLTF.

As DNA, the CDR3 is TGTGCCAGCAGTGTGACCCCGACAGGGTTAAACATTCAGTACTTC. Its translation: CASSVTPTGLNIQYF. This rearrangement joins TRBV6-1 to TRBJ2-4; 7 bases agree with TRBD1. The trim removed 4 bases at V and 6 bases at J, leaving 9 bases unmatched. The CDR3 runs to 15 residues. Per germline, CDR1 MNHNS and CDR2 SASEGT.

The chain employs TRBV10-3 and TRBJ2-5; 12 positions match TRBD2. The J call may be wrong; the DNA end is better matched by TRBJ2-7. Germline V CDR1 and CDR2: ENHRY, SYGVKD. The CDR3 consists of 17 residues. Written as DNA, the CDR3 is TGTGCCATCAGTCACGGACTAGCGGGAAAGGACTCCTACGAGCAGTACTTC. This gives the protein CAISHGLAGKDSYEQYF.

V gene TRBV7-9 combines with J gene TRBJ1-2; 9 nucleotides match TRBD1. The V segment lost 3 bases and the J segment 4 bases; nucleotides outside the gene matches: 3. The CDR3 has 14 residues. The V gene's germline CDR1 is SEHNR and CDR2 FQNEAQ (reference sequence). For the CDR3, the DNA is TGTGCCAGCAGCTTTGGACAGGGGAGCTATGGCTACACCTTC. This translates into CASSFGQGSYGYTF. Variable domain in full (rest from reference TRBV7-9 and TRBJ1-2): DTGVSQNPRHKITKRGQNVTFRCDPISEHNRLYWYRQTLGQGPEFLTYFQNEAQLEKSRLLSDRFSAERPKGSFSTLEIQRTEQGDSAMYLCASSFGQGSYGYTFGSGTRLTVV.

V usage is TRBV11-2 and J usage is TRBJ2-2; 11 nucleotides align to TRBD1. The CDR3 has 16 residues. V trimming: 5 bases; J trimming: 2 bases; junction bases outside the gene matches: 4. Germline V CDR1 and CDR2: SGHAT, FQNNGV. The DNA for the CDR3 is TGTGCCAGCAGCCGGACAGGGGGCGCCAACACCGGGGAGCTGTTTTTT. Translating it yields CASSRTGGANTGELFF.

This clone occurred a few times. The chain couples TRBV23-1 to TRBJ1-3; no clear D. TRBV23-1 is an ORF, and what it does is uncertain. The CDR3 has 13 residues. The V end was cut by 3 bases, the J end by 0 bases, with 3 bases between. Here the CDR3 DNA reads TGCGCCAGCAGTCACAACTCTGGAAACACCATATATTTT. Translated, it gives CASSHNSGNTIYF.